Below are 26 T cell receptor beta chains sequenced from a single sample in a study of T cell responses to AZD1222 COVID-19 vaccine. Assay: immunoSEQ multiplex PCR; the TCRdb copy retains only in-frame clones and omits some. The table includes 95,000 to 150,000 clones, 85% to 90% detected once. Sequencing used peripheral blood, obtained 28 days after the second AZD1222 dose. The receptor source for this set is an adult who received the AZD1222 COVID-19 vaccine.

CDR3 nucleotides: TGTGCCAGCAGCCACCCCCCGGTCAGGACCTCTGGAAACACCATATATTTT. Its translation is CASSHPPVRTSGNTIYF. The chain combines TRBV7-9 with TRBJ1-3; D call uncertain. The V end lost 5 bases, the J end lost 0 bases, and 17 bases lay between the germline ends. Germline V gene sequence: CDR1 SEHNR, CDR2 FQNEAQ (reference sequence). This CDR3 has 17 residues.

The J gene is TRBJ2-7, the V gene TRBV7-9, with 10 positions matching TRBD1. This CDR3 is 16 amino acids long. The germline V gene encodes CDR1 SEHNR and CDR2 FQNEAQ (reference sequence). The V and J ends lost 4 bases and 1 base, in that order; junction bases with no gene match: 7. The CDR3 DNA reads TGTGCCAGCAGCTCTCGGCAGGGACAGGGGTCCTACGAGCAGTACTTC. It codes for CASSSRQGQGSYEQYF. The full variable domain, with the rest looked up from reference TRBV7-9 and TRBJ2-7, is DTGVSQNPRHKITKRGQNVTFRCDPISEHNRLYWYRQTLGQGPEFLTYFQNEAQLEKSRLLSDRFSAERPKGSFSTLEIQRTEQGDSAMYLCASSSRQGQGSYEQYFGPGTRLTVT.

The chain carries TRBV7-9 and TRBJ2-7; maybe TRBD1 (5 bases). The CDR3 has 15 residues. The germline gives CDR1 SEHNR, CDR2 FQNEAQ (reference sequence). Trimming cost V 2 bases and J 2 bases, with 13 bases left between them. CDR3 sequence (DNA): TGTGCCAGCAGCTTAAGACAGACAAGAACCTACGAGCAGTACTTC. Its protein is CASSLRQTRTYEQYF.

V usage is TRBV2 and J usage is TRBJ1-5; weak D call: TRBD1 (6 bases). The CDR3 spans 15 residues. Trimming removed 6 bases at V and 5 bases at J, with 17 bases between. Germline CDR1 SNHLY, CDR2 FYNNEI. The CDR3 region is CASSQSGRGDQPQHF. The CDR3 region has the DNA TGTGCCAGCAGCCAATCCGGCAGGGGTGATCAGCCCCAGCATTTT.

The DNA for the CDR3 is TGTGCCAGCAGCATCACACAGGGGCCCACCACTGAAGCTTTCTTT. Translating it yields CASSITQGPTTEAFF. This chain links TRBV13 with TRBJ1-1; 7 nucleotides match TRBD1. The CDR3 spans 15 residues. The germline gives CDR1 PRHDT, CDR2 FYEKMQ (reference sequence). V trimming: 5 bases; J trimming: 4 bases; junction bases outside the gene matches: 10.

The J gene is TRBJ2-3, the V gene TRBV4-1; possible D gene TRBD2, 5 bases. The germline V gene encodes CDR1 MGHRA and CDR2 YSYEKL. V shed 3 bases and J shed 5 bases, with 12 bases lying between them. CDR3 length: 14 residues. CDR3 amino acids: CASSHPGREDTQYF. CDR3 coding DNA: TGCGCCAGCAGCCACCCCGGACGGGAAGATACGCAGTATTTT.

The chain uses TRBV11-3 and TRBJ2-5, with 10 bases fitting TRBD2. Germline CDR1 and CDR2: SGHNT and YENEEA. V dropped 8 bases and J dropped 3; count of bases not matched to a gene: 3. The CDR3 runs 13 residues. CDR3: CASALAGKETQYF. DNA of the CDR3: TGTGCCAGCGCACTAGCGGGGAAAGAGACCCAGTACTTC.

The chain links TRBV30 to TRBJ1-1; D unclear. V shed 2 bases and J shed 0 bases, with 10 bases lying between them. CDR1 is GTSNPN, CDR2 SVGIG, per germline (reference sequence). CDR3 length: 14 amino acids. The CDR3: CAWSQGILNTEAFF. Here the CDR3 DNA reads TGTGCCTGGAGTCAAGGGATCTTGAACACTGAAGCTTTCTTT.

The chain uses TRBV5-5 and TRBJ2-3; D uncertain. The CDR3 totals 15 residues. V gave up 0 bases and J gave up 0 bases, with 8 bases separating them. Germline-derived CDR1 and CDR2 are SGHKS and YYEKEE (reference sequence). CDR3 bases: TGTGCCAGCAGCTTGGCTAGTACTAGCACAGATACGCAGTATTTT. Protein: CASSLASTSTDTQYF.

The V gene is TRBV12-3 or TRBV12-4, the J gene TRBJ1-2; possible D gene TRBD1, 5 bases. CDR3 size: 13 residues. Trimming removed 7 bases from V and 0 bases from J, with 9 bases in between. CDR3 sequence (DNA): TGTGCCAGCACTCGGGGGACTAACTATGGCTACACCTTC. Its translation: CASTRGTNYGYTF.

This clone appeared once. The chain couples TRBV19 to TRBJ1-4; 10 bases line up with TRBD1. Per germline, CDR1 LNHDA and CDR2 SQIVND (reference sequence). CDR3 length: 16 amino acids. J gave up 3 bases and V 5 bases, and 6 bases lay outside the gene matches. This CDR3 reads CASSYDRGLSNEKLFF. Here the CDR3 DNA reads TGTGCCAGTAGTTATGACAGGGGGCTTTCTAATGAAAAACTGTTTTTT.

CDR3 nucleotides: TGTGCCAGCAGCATTCGGTGGGGGACAGGGGGCTCTGAAGCTTTCTTT. The encoded protein is CASSIRWGTGGSEAFF. The genes are TRBV2 and TRBJ1-1, with 12 bases aligning to TRBD1. The CDR3 loop spans 16 amino acids. The germline CDR1 and CDR2 sequences are SNHLY and FYNNEI. V lost 6 bases, J lost 6 bases, and 11 bases stayed unmatched.

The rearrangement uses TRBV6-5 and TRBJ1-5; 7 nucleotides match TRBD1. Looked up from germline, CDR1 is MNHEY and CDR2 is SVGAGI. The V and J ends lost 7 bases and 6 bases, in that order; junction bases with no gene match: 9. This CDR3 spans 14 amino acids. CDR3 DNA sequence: TGTGCCAGCAAGGCCGCAGGGGGAGGTCAGCCCCAGCATTTT. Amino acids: CASKAAGGGQPQHF.

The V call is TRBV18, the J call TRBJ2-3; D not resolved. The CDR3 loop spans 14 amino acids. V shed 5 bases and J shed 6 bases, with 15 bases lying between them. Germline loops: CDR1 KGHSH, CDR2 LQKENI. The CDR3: CASSLSAETDTQYF. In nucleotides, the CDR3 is TGTGCCAGCTCATTGTCTGCCGAGACGGATACGCAGTATTTT.

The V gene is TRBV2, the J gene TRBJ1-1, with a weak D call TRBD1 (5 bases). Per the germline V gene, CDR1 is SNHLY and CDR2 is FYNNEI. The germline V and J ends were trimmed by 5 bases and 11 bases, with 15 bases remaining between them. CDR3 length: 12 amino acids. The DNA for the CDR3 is TGTGCCAGCAGTTCCGGGGGAATTCGGGCTTTCTTT. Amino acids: CASSSGGIRAFF.

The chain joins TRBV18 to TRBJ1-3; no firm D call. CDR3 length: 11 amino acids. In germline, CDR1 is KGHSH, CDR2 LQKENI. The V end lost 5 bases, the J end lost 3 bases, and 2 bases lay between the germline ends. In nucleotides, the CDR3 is TGTGCCAGCTCAGGTGGAAACACCATATATTTT. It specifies CASSGGNTIYF.

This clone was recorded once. The DNA of the CDR3 is TGTGCCAGCAGTGATTATTCTGGGGCCAACGTCCTGACTTTC. It codes for CASSDYSGANVLTF. The rearrangement links TRBV6-4 to TRBJ2-6; no clear D. CDR1 and CDR2 (germline): MRHNA, SNTAGT. The CDR3 is made up of 14 amino acids. With 3 bases removed from V and 1 base from J, the gap between germline ends came to 4 bases.

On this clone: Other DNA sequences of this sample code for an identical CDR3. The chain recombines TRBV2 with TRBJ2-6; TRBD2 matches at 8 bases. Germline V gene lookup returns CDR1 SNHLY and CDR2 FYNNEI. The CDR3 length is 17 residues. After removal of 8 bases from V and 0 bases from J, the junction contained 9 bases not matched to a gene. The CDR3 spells CASGRGVVLSGANVLTF. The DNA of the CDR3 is TGTGCCAGCGGGCGGGGGGTGGTTCTCTCTGGGGCCAACGTCCTGACTTTC.

CDR3 DNA sequence: TGCGCCAGCAGCCCAGACAGGGGGCCGTACACTGAAGCTTTCTTT. Its translation is CASSPDRGPYTEAFF. The chain uses TRBV5-1 and TRBJ1-1; TRBD1 matches at 10 bases. CDR1 SGHRS and CDR2 YFSETQ come from the germline V gene. V was pared by 4 bases and J by 3 bases, with 6 bases of the junction left unmatched. This CDR3 has 15 residues. Combining the CDR3 with reference TRBV5-1 and TRBJ1-1 gives the whole variable domain KAGVTQTPRYLIKTRGQQVTLSCSPISGHRSVSWYQQTPGQGLQFLFEYFSETQRNKGNFPGRFSGRQFSNSRSEMNVSTLELGDSALYLCASSPDRGPYTEAFFGQGTRLTVV.

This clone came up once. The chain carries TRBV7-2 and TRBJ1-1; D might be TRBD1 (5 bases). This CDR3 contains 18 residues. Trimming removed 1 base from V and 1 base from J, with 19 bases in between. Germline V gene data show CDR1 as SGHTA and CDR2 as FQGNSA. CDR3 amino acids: CASSLVGASLRGNTEAFF. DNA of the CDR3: TGTGCCAGCAGCTTAGTTGGAGCCTCCTTGAGGGGGAACACTGAAGCTTTCTTT.

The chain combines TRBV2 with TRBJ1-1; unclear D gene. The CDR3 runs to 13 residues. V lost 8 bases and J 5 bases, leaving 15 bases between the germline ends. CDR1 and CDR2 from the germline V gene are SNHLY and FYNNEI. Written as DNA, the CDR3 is TGTGCCAGCTGGGGTCTGAAAGGTACTGAAGCTTTCTTT. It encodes CASWGLKGTEAFF.

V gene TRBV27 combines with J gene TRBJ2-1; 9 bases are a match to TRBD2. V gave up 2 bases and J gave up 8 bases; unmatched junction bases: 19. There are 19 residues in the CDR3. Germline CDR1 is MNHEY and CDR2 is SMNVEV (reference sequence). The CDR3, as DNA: TGTGCCAGCAGTTTAAAGAAAGGTTGGTTAGCGGGGGTCCGGGATGAGCAGTTCTTC. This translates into CASSLKKGWLAGVRDEQFF.

CDR3 sequence: CASSQGTDRNIQYF. The CDR3 coding sequence is TGCGCCAGCAGCCAAGGGACAGATAGAAACATTCAGTACTTC. The J gene is TRBJ2-4, the V gene TRBV4-3; possibly TRBD1 for D (6 bases). Per the germline V gene, CDR1 is LGHNA and CDR2 is YSLEER. The CDR3 is made up of 14 amino acids. Trimming removed 1 base from V and 6 bases from J, with 10 bases in between.

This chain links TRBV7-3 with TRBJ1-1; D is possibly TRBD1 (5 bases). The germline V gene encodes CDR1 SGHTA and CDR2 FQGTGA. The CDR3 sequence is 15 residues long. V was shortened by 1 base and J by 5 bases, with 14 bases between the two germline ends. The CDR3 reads CASSLMQGKRTEAFF. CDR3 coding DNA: TGTGCCAGCAGCTTAATGCAGGGTAAAAGAACTGAAGCTTTCTTT.

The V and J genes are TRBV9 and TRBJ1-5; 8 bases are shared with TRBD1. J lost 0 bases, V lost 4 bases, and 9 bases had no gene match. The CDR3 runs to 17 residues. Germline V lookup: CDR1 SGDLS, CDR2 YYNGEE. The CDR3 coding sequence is TGTGCCAGCAGCCCAGGGACAGGTGACCCTAGCAATCAGCCCCAGCATTTT. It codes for CASSPGTGDPSNQPQHF.

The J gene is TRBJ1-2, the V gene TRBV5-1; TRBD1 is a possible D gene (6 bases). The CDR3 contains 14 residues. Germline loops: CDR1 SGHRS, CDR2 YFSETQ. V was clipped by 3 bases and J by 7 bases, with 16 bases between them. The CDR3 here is CASSWATGQVGYTF. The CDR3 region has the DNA TGCGCCAGCAGCTGGGCTACAGGGCAGGTTGGCTACACCTTC. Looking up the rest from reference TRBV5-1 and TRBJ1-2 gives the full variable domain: KAGVTQTPRYLIKTRGQQVTLSCSPISGHRSVSWYQQTPGQGLQFLFEYFSETQRNKGNFPGRFSGRQFSNSRSEMNVSTLELGDSALYLCASSWATGQVGYTFGSGTRLTVV.